Included here is one T cell receptor (beta chain) sequence, with context. Its antigen is still unknown. The data derive from a study of post-analysis software for immune sequencing data. Study results and limitations: Patients carried roughly five TRBV segments more frequently than controls did, and TRBV5-6, TRBV5-1 and TRBV20-1 were among them. Patients with multiple sclerosis recorded significantly lower normalized Chao1 diversity than controls, the study found.

Each TCR beta cDNA library carried unique molecular identifiers. From about 1 to 10 million T cells, 500,000 or so cDNA molecules were obtained. Using its own MiXCR run on the PCR reads, TCRdb lists one record per CDR3 protein. The data hold fewer than 850,000 distinct CDR3 sequences, with 25% to 30% observed a single time. The length of the CDR3 is 13 residues. CDR1 is DFQATT and CDR2 is SNEGSKA in the germline V gene (reference sequence). Trimming stripped 5 bases from V and 9 bases from J, with 14 bases between. Sequenced material: blood. J is TRBJ1-6 and V is TRBV20-1; tentative D call: TRBD1 (5 bases). This receptor was identified in a girl between 5 and 17 years old with multiple sclerosis. Here the CDR3 reads CSAPRRGPSPLHF. The CDR3 DNA follows: TGCAGTGCTCCTAGGAGGGGTCCTTCACCCCTCCACTTT.